This TCR beta chain was identified in a study of OX40 agonist ivuxolimab in advanced cancers. Profiled with immunoSEQ multiplex PCR; TCRdb holds only in-frame clones, not every one. The sample holds approximately 52,000 clones, 94% seen once. This CDR3 contains 18 residues. With V trimmed by 1 base and J by 4 bases, 10 bases remained unmatched. The germline V gene has CDR1 SGHNT and CDR2 YENEEA. This specimen was CD4+ or CD8+ T cells sorted from blood, taken in a trial of the OX40 agonist ivuxolimab. The sequence was collected from an adult with an advanced solid tumor such as melanoma, head and neck, liver or kidney cancer. The gene calls are TRBV11-3 and TRBJ2-1; 10 bases agree with TRBD2. The CDR3 sequence is CASSLGRDSGRRYNEQFF. The CDR3 nucleotides are TGTGCCAGCAGCTTAGGCAGGGATAGCGGGAGGAGGTACAATGAGCAGTTCTTC.